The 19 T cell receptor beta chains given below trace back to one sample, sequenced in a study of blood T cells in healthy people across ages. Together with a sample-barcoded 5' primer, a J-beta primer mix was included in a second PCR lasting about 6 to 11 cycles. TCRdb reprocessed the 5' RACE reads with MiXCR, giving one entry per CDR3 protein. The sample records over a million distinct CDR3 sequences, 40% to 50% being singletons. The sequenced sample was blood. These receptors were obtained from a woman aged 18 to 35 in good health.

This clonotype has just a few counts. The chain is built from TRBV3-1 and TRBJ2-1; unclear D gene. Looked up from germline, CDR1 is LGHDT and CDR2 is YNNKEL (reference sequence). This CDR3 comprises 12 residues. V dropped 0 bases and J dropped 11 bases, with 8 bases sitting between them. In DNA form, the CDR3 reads TGTGCCAGCAGCCAAGATATCCGACAGCAGTTCTTC. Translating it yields CASSQDIRQQFF.

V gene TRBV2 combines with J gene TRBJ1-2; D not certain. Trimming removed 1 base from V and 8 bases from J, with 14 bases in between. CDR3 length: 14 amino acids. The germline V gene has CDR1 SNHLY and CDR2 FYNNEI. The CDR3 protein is CASSEDLVGRGYTF. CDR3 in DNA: TGTGCCAGCAGTGAAGATTTGGTCGGGAGGGGCTACACCTTC.

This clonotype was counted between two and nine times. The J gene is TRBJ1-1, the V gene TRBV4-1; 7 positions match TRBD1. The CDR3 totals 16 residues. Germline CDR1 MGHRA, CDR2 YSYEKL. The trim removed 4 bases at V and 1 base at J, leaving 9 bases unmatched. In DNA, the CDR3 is TGCGCCAGCAGCCCAGCCAGACAGGGATGGAACACTGAAGCTTTCTTT. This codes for CASSPARQGWNTEAFF.

The CDR3 bases are TGCAGTGCTAGAGAACAGGGGACAGAGACCCAGTACTTC. It translates to CSAREQGTETQYF. The chain recombines TRBV20-1 with TRBJ2-5, with 7 bases lining up with TRBD1. The CDR3 contains 13 residues. J was trimmed by 4 bases and V by 0 bases; bases with no gene match: 2. The V gene's germline CDR1 is DFQATT and CDR2 SNEGSKA (reference sequence).

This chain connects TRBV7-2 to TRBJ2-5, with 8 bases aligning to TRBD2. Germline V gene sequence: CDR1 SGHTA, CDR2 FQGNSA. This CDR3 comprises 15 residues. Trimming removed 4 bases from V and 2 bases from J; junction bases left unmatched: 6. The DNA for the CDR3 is TGTGCCAGCAGCTCCCTAGCGGGCCGACAAGAGACCCAGTACTTC. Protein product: CASSSLAGRQETQYF.

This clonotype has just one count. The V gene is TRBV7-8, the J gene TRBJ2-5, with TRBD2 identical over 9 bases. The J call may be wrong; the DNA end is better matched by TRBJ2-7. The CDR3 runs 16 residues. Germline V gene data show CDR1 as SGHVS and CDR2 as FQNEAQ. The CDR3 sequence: CASSPGGGARNYEQYF. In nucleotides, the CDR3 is TGTGCCAGCAGTCCAGGCGGGGGGGCCAGAAACTACGAGCAGTACTTC.

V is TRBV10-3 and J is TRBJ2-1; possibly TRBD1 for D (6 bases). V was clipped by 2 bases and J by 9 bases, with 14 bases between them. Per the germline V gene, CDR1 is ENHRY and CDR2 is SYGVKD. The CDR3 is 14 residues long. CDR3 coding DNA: TGTGCCATCAGTGAGGATACTATGGACAGTGAGCAGTTCTTC. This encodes CAISEDTMDSEQFF.

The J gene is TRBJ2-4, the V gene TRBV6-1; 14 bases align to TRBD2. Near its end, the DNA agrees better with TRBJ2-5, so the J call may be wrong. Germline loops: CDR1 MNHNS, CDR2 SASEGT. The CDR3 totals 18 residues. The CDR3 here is CASSDYGLAGGPAWTQYF. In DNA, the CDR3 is TGTGCCAGCAGTGACTATGGACTAGCGGGGGGCCCTGCTTGGACCCAGTACTTC.

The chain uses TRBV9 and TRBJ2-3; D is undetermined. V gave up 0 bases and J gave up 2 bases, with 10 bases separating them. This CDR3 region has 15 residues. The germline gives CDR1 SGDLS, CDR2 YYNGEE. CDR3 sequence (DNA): TGTGCCAGCAGCGTAGCAGAGCCCCTCACAGATACGCAGTATTTT. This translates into CASSVAEPLTDTQYF.

The CDR3 is CSARDPQKVDTQYF. As DNA, the CDR3 is TGCAGTGCTAGAGACCCCCAGAAGGTAGATACGCAGTATTTT. The V and J genes are TRBV20-1 and TRBJ2-3; D is ambiguous. CDR1 is DFQATT and CDR2 is SNEGSKA in the germline V gene (reference sequence). Trimming pared 0 bases from V and 5 bases from J, leaving 12 bases between. CDR3 length equals 14 residues.

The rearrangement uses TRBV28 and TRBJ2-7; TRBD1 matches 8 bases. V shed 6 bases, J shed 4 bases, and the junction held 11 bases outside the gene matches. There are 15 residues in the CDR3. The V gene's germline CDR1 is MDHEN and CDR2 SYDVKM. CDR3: CASSPSRQGSYEQYF. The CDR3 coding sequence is TGTGCCAGCAGCCCCAGCCGACAGGGGTCGTACGAGCAGTACTTC. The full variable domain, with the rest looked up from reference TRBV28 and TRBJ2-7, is DVKVTQSSRYLVKRTGEKVFLECVQDMDHENMFWYRQDPGLGLRLIYFSYDVKMKEKGDIPEGYSVSREKKERFSLILESASTNQTSMYLCASSPSRQGSYEQYFGPGTRLTVT.

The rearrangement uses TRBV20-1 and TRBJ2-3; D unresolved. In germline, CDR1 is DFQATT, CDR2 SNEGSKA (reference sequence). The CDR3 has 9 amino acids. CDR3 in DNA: TGCAGCGGCACAGATACGCAGTATTTT. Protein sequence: CSGTDTQYF.

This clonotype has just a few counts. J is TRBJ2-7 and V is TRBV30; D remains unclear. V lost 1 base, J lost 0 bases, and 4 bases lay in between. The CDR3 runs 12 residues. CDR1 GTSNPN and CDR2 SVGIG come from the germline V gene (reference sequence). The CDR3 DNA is TGTGCCTGGAGTGGGACCTCCTACGAGCAGTACTTC. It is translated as CAWSGTSYEQYF.

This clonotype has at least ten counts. CDR3 loop: CASSQVGDNEQFF. CDR3 sequence (DNA): TGCGCCAGCAGCCAAGTGGGGGACAATGAGCAGTTCTTC. The chain links TRBV4-1 to TRBJ2-1; D may correspond to TRBD1 or TRBD2 (5 bases each). Germline assignment: CDR1 MGHRA and CDR2 YSYEKL. The V end lost 1 base, the J end lost 5 bases, and 6 bases lay between the germline ends. The CDR3 extends over 13 amino acids.

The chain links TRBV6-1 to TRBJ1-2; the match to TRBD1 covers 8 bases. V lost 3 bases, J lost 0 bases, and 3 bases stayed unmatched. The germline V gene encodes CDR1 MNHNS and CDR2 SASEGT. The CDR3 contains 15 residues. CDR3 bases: TGTGCCAGCAGTGAGTGGACAGGGCCTAACTATGGCTACACCTTC. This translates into CASSEWTGPNYGYTF.

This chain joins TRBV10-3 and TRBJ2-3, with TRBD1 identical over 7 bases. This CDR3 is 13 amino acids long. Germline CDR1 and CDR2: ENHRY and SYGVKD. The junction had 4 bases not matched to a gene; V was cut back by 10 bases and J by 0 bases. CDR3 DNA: TGTGCCACCGGACAGGCCAGCACAGATACGCAGTATTTT. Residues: CATGQASTDTQYF.

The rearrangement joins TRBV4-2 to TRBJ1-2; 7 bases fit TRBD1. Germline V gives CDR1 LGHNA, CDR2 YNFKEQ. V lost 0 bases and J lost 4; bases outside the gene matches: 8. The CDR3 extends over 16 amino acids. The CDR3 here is CASSQDRRGQSYGYTF. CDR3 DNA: TGTGCCAGCAGCCAAGATAGGCGGGGACAGTCCTATGGCTACACCTTC.

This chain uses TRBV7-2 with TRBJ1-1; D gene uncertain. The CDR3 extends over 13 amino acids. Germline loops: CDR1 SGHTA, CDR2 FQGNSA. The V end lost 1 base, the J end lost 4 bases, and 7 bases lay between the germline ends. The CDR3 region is CASSLDKGTEAFF. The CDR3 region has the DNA TGTGCCAGCAGCTTAGACAAGGGCACTGAAGCTTTCTTT.

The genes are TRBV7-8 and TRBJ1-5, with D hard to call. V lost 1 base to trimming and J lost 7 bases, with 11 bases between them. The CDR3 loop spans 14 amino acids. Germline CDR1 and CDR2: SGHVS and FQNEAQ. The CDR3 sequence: CASSLGGLRQPQHF. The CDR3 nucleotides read TGTGCCAGCAGCTTAGGGGGATTGAGGCAGCCCCAGCATTTT.